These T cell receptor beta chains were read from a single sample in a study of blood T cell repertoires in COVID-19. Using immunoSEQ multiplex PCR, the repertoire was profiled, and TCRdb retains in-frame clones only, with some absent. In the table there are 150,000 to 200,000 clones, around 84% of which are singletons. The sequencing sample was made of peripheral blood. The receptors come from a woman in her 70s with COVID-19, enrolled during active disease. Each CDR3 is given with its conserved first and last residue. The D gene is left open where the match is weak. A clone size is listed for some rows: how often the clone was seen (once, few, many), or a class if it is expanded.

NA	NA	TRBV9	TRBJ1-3	TGTGCCAGCAGCGCCCAGGGTTTCTCTGGAAACACCATATATTTT	CASSAQGFSGNTIYF
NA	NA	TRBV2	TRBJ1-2	TGTGCCAGCAGTGAAATCAGAGGAGGAGGCTACACCTTC	CASSEIRGGGYTF
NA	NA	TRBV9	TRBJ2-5	TGTGCCAGCAGCCCTCGGGGGACTTCTACGTTAGAGACCCAGTACTTC	CASSPRGTSTLETQYF
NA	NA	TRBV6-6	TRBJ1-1	TGTGCCAGCAGTTACGAGGGATACACTGAAGCTTTCTTT	CASSYEGYTEAFF
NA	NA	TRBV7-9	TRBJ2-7	TGTGCCAGCAGCTTAGAACAGGGCTACGAGCAGTACTTC	CASSLEQGYEQYF
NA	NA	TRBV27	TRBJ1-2	TGTGCCAGCAGTTTTTCAGGAAACTATGGCTACACCTTC	CASSFSGNYGYTF
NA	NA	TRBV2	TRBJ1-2	TGTGCCAGCAGTGTGTGGGAGGGAGGGGCCTATGGCTACACCTTC	CASSVWEGGAYGYTF
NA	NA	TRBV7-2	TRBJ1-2	TGTGCCAGCAGCTTAGAGGTTAACAGTGGCTACACCTTC	CASSLEVNSGYTF
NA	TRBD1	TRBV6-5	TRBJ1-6	TGTGCCAGCAGTTATGGTTCCGGGACAGGGGCATCACCCCTCCACTTT	CASSYGSGTGASPLHF
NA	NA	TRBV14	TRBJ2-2	TGTGCCAGCAGCCAAGCAGGCAACACCGGGGAGCTGTTTTTT	CASSQAGNTGELFF
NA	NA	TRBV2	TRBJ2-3	TGTGCCAGCAGTGCCGGACAGTTATCAGATACGCAGTATTTT	CASSAGQLSDTQYF
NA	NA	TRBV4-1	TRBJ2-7	TGCGCCAGCAGCCGCTTGATAGGAGGTCGGAACGAGCAGTACTTC	CASSRLIGGRNEQYF
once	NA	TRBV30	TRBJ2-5	TGTGCCGGCTCACCCCGTCTCCTAGACTTAGAGACCCAGTACTTC	CAGSPRLLDLETQYF
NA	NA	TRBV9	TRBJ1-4	TGTGCCAGCAACGGGGTGCGGGATGAAAAACTGTTTTTT	CASNGVRDEKLFF
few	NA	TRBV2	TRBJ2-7	TGTGCCGTCCGGGGGACAGACGACTACGAGCAGTACTTC	CAVRGTDDYEQYF
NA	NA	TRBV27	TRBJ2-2	TGTGCCAGCAGTTTAATTCAGGGGAGCGCCGGGGAGCTGTTTTTT	CASSLIQGSAGELFF
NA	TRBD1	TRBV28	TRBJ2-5	TGTGCCAGCAGTTTACAAGGACAGGGGGCAGAAGAGACCCAGTACTTC	CASSLQGQGAEETQYF
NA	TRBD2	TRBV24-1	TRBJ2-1	TGTGCCACCAGTGACGAACTAGCGGGGCCCAATGAGCAGTTCTTC	CATSDELAGPNEQFF
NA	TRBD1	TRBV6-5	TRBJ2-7	TGTGCCAGCAGTTATCGACAGGGGGCTTCCTACGAGCAGTACTTC	CASSYRQGASYEQYF
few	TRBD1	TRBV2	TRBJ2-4	TGTGCCAGCAGTTCGAGCGCACAGGGGGCCGCCAAAAACATTCAGTACTTC	CASSSSAQGAAKNIQYF
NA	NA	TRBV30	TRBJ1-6	TGTGCCTGGAGTGTATTACAGAGTAATTCACCCCTCCACTTT	CAWSVLQSNSPLHF
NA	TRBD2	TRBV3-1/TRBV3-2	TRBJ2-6	TGTGCCAGCAGCGTGCTTCAGGGAGGGTCTGGGGCCAACGTCCTGACTTTC	CASSVLQGGSGANVLTF
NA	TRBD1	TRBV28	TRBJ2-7	TGTGCCAGCAGTTCGGGACAGGGTAGCCACGAGCAGTACTTC	CASSSGQGSHEQYF
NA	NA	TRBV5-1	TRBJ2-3	TGCGCCAGCAACCAAGCCGGCACAGATACGCAGTATTTT	CASNQAGTDTQYF
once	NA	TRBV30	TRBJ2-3	TGTGCCTGGAGTGTTAGGGGGGGGCCTTATACGCAGTATTTT	CAWSVRGGPYTQYF
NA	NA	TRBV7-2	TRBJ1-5	TGTGCCAGCAGCTTATACAGGGCCGGGAGCAATCAGCCCCAGCATTTT	CASSLYRAGSNQPQHF
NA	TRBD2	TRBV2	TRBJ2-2	TGTGCCAGCAGGGGGACTAGCGGGGGACCGGGGGAGCTGTTTTTT	CASRGTSGGPGELFF
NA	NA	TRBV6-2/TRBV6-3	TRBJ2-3	TGTGCCAGCAGTTCAGGGATGGCGCAGTATTTT	CASSSGMAQYF
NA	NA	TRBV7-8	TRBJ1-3	TGTGCCAGCAGCTTGTTGGCTGACTCTGGAAACACCATATATTTT	CASSLLADSGNTIYF
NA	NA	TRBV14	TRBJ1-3	TGTGCCAGCAGCCAAGTGAAGGGGTCGGGAAACACCATATATTTT	CASSQVKGSGNTIYF
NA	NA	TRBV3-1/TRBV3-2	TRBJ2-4	TGTGCCAGCAGCCCACGAGGAGGGTCGGGGCTCGCCAAAAACATTCAGTACTTC	CASSPRGGSGLAKNIQYF
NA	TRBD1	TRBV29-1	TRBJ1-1	TGCAGCGTGGTGGGACAGTGGGCGACTGAAGCTTTCTTT	CSVVGQWATEAFF
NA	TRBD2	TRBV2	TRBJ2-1	TGTGCCAGCAGCCCGGGACTAGCGGGCAATGAGCAGTTCTTC	CASSPGLAGNEQFF
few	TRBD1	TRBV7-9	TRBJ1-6	TGTGCCAGCAGCTTAGCGACAGGGGATTATTCACCCCTCCACTTT	CASSLATGDYSPLHF
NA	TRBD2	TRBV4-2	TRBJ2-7	TGTGCCAGCAGCCAAGATTCGAGCGGGAGGGCCGGCGGGTACGAGCAGTACTTC	CASSQDSSGRAGGYEQYF
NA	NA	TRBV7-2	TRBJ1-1	TGTGCCAGCAGCCGCGCACGGGGTTTGAACACTGAAGCTTTCTTT	CASSRARGLNTEAFF
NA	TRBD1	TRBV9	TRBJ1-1	TGTGCCAGCAGTGACACAGGGGATGTCGCTGAAGCTTTCTTT	CASSDTGDVAEAFF
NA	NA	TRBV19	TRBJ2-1	TGTGCCAGTAGTCCCCTGGGCAGGGAGGTTGAGCAGTTCTTC	CASSPLGREVEQFF
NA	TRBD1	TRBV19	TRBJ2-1	TGTGCCAGTAGTAAGGGTACCGGGACAGGGCTAAGCGGCAATGCGTACAATGAGCAGTTCTTC	CASSKGTGTGLSGNAYNEQFF
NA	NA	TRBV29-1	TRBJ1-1	TGCAGCGTTGTTGGCAGAGGGAACACTGAAGCTTTCTTT	CSVVGRGNTEAFF
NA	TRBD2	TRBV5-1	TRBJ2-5	TGCGCCAGCAGCTCCGGGCTAGCGGGAGATGAGACCCAGTACTTC	CASSSGLAGDETQYF
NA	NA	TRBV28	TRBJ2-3	TGTGCCAGCAGTTTGCCCGGGACTGGCACAGATACGCAGTATTTT	CASSLPGTGTDTQYF
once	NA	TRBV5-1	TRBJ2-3	TGCGCCAGCAGCCAAACAGTCACAGATACGCAGTATTTT	CASSQTVTDTQYF
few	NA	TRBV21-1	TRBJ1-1	TGTGCCAGCAGGGCAGGGGGCATGATGGACACTGAAGCTTTCTTT	CASRAGGMMDTEAFF
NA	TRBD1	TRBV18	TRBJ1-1	TGTGCCAGCTCACGGGACAGGGGGCTTGAAGCTTTCTTT	CASSRDRGLEAFF
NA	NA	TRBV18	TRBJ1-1	TGTGCCAGCTCGCTGGGGCCGGCTGACACTGAAGCTTTCTTT	CASSLGPADTEAFF
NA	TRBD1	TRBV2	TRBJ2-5	TGTGCCAGCACCCGGTCCGGGACAGAAGAGACCCAGTACTTC	CASTRSGTEETQYF
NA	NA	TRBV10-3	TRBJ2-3	TGTGCCATCAGCGGAGGAGGGTCAGATACGCAGTATTTT	CAISGGGSDTQYF
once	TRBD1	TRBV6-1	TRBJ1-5	TGTGCCAGCAGCCTCGACAGGGGTCAGCCCCAGCATTTT	CASSLDRGQPQHF